This T cell receptor beta chain was recovered during a study of T cell responses to AZD1222 COVID-19 vaccine. Study-wide points: In the spike-specific TCR repertoire, nearly half reportedly target unmutated variant regions. Only 6 or 7 individuals given AZD1222 were seropositive at baseline. Spike-specific TCR breadth and depth went up after people got two AZD1222 doses.

Data came from immunoSEQ multiplex PCR; TCRdb stores just in-frame clones and leaves some out. Of about 140,000 clones listed, 91% are singletons. Losses at the gene ends were 5 bases for V and 4 bases for J; bases not matched to a gene: 11. Germline V gene lookup returns CDR1 SQVTM and CDR2 ANQGSEA. The CDR3 is made up of 15 amino acids. Concerning this clone itself: What it binds is not known.

J is TRBJ2-1 and V is TRBV29-1, with 7 nucleotides matching TRBD1. This sequence was found in an adult who received the MenACWY meningococcal vaccine as a control. Source: peripheral blood, taken 28 days after the second dose of the MenACWY control vaccine. The CDR3 DNA reads TGCAGCGTTCCTACCGGGACAGACTTATACAATGAGCAGTTCTTC. This translates into CSVPTGTDLYNEQFF.